The table lists the clone carrying this TCR beta chain with a count of one. Antigen: not known. Every patient had mismatch repair deficiency by PCR or immunohistochemistry. TCR sequencing covered a few patients who responded to pembrolizumab. The CDR3 is 13 amino acids. Germline V gives CDR1 SGHNT, CDR2 YYREEE (reference sequence). The germline V and J ends were trimmed by 4 bases and 1 base, with 9 bases remaining between them. The data belong to a study of PD-1 blockade in mismatch repair-deficient tumors. Study details: All were previously treated, progressing patients with eleven to twelve mismatch repair-deficient cancer types. Study results and limitations: After pembrolizumab, tumor-resident clones rose rapidly, then generally contracted before radiologic responses.

Produced via immunoSEQ multiplex PCR; TCRdb's table is partial and in-frame only. The repertoire consists of roughly 120,000 clones, with 88% occurring once and the leading ten covering 12%. The sample here was peripheral blood, taken about 17 months after starting pembrolizumab. This receptor was obtained from an adult with mismatch repair-deficient cancer. This chain links TRBV5-4 with TRBJ2-7; D call uncertain. CDR3 nucleotide sequence: TGTGCCAGCAGCGATCGTTGGTCCTACGAGCAGTACTTC. Protein: CASSDRWSYEQYF.